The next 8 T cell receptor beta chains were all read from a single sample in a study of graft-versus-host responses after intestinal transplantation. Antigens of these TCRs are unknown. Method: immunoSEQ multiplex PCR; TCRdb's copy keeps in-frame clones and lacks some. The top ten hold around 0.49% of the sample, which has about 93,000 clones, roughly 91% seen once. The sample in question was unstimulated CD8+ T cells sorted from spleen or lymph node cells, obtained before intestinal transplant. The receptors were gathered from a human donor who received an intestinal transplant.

CDR3 region: CASSLGQNTDTQYF. The CDR3, as DNA: TGTGCCAGCAGCTTGGGGCAGAACACAGATACGCAGTATTTT. The rearrangement links TRBV5-8 to TRBJ2-3; D not certain. The V gene lost 0 bases and the J gene lost 2 bases, with 7 bases spanning the gap. This CDR3 has 14 residues. CDR1 SGHTS and CDR2 YDEGEE come from the germline V gene.

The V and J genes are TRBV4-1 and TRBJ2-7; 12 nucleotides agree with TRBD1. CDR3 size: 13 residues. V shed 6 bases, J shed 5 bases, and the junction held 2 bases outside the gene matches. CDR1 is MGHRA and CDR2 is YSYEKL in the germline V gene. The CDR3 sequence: CASRGQGADEQYF. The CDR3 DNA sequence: TGCGCCAGCAGGGGACAGGGGGCGGACGAGCAGTACTTC.

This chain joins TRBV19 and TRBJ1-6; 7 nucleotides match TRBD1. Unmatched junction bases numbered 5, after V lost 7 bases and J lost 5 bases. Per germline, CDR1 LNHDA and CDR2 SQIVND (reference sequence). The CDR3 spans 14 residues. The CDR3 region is CASTPGQNNSPLHF. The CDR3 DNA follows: TGTGCCAGTACCCCGGGACAGAATAATTCACCCCTCCACTTT.

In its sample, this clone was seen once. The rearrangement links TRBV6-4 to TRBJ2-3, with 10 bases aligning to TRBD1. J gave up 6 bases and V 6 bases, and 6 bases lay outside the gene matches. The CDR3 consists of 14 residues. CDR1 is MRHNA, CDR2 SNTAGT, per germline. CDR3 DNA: TGTGCCAGCAGACCGACAGGGGGCGCGGATACGCAGTATTTT. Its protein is CASRPTGGADTQYF.

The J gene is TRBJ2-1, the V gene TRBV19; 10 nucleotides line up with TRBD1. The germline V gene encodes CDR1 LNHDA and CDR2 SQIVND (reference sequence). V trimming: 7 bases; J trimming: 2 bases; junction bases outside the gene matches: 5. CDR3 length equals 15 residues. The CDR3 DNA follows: TGTGCCAGTAACCCTGGGACAGGGGCCTACAATGAGCAGTTCTTC. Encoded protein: CASNPGTGAYNEQFF.

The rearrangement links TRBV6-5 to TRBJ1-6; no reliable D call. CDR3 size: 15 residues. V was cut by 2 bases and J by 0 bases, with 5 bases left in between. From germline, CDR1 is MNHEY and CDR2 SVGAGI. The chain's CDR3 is CASSYSSSYNSPLHF. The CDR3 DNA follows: TGTGCCAGCAGTTACAGTAGCTCCTATAATTCACCCCTCCACTTT.

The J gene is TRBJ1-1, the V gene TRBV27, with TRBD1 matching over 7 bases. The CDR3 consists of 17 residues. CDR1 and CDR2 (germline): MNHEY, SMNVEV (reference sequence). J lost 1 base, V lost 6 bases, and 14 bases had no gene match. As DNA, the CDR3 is TGTGCCAGCAGATTTAGACAGGGAAAAACCCCGAACACTGAAGCTTTCTTT. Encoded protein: CASRFRQGKTPNTEAFF.

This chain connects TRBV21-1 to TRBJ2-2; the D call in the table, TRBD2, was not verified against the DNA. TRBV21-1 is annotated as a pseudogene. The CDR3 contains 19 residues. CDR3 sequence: CASSKPGGGGSCTTGELFF. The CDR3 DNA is TGTGCCAGCAGCAAACCGGGAGGTGGGGGGAGCTGTACCACCGGGGAGCTGTTTTTT.